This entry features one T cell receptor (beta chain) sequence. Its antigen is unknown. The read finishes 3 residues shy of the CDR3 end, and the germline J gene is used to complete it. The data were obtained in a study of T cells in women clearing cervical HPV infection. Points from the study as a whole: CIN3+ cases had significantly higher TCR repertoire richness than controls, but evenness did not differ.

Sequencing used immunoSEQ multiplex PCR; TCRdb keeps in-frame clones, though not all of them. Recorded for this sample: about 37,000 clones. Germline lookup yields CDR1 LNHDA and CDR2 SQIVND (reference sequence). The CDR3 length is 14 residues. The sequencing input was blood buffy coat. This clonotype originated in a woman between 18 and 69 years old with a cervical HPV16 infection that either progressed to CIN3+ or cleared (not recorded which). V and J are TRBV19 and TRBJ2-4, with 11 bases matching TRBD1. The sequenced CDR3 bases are TGTGCCAGTTCACCGGGACAGGGGGTCCGTGGT. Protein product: CASSPGQGVRG. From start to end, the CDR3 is CASSPGQGVRGQYF.